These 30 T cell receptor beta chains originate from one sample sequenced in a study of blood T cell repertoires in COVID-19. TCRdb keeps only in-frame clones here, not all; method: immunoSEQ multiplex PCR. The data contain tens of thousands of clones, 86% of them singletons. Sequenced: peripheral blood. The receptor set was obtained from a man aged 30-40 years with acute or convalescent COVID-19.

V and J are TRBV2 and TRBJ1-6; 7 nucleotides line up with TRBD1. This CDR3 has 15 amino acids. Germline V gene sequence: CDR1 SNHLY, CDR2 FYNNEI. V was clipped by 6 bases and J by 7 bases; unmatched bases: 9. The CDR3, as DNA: TGTGCCAGCAGAGGGGACAGCACAACAAATTCACCCCTCCACTTT. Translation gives CASRGDSTTNSPLHF.

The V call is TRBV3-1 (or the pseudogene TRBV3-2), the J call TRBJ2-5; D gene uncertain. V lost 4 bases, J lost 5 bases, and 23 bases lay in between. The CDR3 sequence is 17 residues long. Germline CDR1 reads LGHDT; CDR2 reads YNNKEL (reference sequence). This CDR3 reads CASSLRFVGRSGETQYF. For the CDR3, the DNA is TGTGCCAGCAGCCTCAGGTTCGTTGGCAGGTCTGGGGAGACCCAGTACTTC.

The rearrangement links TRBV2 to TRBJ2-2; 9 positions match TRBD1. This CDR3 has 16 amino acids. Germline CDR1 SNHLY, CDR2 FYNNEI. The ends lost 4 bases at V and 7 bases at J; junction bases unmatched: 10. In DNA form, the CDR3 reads TGTGCCAGCAGTGGTGCGGGACAGGGACGATACGGGGAGCTGTTTTTT. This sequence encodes CASSGAGQGRYGELFF.

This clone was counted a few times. This CDR3 reads CASSLVLRGASNEKLFF. In DNA form, the CDR3 reads TGTGCCAGCAGCTTAGTGCTCCGTGGAGCTAGTAATGAAAAACTGTTTTTT. The chain uses TRBV7-8 and TRBJ1-4; D is undetermined. This CDR3 has 17 amino acids. The V and J ends lost 1 base and 4 bases respectively, with 16 bases between them. CDR1 and CDR2 from the germline V gene are SGHVS and FQNEAQ.

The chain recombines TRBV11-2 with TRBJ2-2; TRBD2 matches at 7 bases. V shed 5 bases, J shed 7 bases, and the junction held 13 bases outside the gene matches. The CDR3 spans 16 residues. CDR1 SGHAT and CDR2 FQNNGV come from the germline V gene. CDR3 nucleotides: TGTGCCAGCAGCCTACTTTGGGGGAGGGCCAACGGGGAGCTGTTTTTT. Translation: CASSLLWGRANGELFF.

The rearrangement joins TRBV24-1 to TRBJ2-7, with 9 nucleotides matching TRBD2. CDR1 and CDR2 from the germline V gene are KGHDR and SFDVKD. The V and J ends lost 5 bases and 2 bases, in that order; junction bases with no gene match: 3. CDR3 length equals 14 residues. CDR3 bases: TGTGCCACCAGTGGAACTAGCGGGCCCTACGAGCAGTACTTC. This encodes CATSGTSGPYEQYF.

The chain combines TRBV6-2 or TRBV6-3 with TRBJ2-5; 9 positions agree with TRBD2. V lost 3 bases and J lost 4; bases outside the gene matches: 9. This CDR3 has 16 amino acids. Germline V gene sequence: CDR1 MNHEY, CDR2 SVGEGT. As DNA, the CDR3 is TGTGCCAGCAGTTATTCGGGCGGGAGGGCCAGAGAGACCCAGTACTTC. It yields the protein CASSYSGGRARETQYF.

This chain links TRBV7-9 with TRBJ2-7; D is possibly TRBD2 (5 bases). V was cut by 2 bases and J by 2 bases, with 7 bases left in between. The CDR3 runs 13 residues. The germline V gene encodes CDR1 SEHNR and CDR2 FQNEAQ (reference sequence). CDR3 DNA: TGTGCCAGCAGCTTAAGAGGGACCTACGAGCAGTACTTC. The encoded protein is CASSLRGTYEQYF.

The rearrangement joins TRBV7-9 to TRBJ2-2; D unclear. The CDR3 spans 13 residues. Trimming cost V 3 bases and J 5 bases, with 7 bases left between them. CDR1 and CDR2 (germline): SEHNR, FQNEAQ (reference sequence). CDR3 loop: CASSLSETGELFF. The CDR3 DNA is TGTGCCAGCAGCTTGTCCGAGACCGGGGAGCTGTTTTTT.

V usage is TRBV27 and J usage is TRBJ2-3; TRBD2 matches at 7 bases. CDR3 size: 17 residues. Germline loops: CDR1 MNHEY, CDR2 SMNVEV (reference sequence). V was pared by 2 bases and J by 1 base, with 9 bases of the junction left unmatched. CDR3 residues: CASSLGGSPSRTDTQYF. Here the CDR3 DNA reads TGTGCCAGCAGTTTAGGCGGGAGTCCTTCCCGCACAGATACGCAGTATTTT.

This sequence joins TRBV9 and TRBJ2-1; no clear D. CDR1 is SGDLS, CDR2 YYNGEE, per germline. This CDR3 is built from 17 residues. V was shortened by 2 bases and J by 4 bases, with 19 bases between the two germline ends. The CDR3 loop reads CASSVGSMIAAYNEQFF. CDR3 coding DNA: TGTGCCAGCAGCGTCGGATCTATGATTGCGGCATACAATGAGCAGTTCTTC.

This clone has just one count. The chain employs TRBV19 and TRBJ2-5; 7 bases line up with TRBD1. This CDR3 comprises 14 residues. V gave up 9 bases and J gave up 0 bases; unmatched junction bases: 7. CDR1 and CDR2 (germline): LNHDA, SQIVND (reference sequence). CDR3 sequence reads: CASNKDRYQETQYF. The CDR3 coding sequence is TGTGCCAGCAACAAGGACAGGTACCAAGAGACCCAGTACTTC.

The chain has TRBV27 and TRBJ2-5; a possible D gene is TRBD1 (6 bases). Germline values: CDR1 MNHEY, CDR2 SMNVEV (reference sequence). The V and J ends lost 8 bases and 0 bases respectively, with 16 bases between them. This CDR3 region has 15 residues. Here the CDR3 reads CASSTTTGNQETQYF. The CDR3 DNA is TGTGCCAGCTCAACCACCACAGGGAACCAAGAGACCCAGTACTTC.

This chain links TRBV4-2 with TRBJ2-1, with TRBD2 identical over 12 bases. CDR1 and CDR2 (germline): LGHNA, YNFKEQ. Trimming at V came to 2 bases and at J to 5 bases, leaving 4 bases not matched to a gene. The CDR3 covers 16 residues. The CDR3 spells CASSQWTSGTDNEQFF. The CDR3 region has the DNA TGTGCCAGCAGCCAATGGACTAGCGGGACGGACAATGAGCAGTTCTTC.

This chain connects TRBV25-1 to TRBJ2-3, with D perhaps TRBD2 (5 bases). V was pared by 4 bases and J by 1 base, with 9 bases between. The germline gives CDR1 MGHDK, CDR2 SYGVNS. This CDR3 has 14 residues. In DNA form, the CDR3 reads TGTGCCAGCAGTGGACTAACCGGCACAGATACGCAGTATTTT. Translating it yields CASSGLTGTDTQYF.

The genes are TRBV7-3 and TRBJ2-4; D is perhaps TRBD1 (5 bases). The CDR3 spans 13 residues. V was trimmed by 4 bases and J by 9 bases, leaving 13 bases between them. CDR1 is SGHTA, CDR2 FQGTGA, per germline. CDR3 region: CASSYGIRGIQYF. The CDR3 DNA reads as TGTGCCAGCAGCTACGGAATAAGGGGCATTCAGTACTTC.

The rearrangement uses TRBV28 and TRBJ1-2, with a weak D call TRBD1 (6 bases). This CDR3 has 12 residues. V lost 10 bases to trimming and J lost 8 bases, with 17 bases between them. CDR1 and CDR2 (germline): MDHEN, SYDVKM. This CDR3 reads CATGERQGGYTF. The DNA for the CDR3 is TGTGCCACAGGGGAGCGGCAAGGGGGCTACACCTTC.

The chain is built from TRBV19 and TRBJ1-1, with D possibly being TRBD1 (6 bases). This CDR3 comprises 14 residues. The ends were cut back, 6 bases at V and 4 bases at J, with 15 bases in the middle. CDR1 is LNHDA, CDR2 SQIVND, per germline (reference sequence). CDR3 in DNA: TGTGCCAGTAGAACACAGGGTTTCCGCACTGAAGCTTTCTTT. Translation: CASRTQGFRTEAFF.

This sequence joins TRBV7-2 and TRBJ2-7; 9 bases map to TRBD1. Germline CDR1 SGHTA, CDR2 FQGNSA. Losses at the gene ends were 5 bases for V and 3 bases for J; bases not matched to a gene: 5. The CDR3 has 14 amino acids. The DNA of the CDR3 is TGTGCCAGCAGCACGGACAGGGGAAGCTACGAGCAGTACTTC. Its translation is CASSTDRGSYEQYF.

CDR3 nucleotides: TGTGCCAGCAGTAGAGGAGGACTAGCGGGAGGGGAATTTGAGCAGTACTTC. This codes for CASSRGGLAGGEFEQYF. The J gene is TRBJ2-7, the V gene TRBV28, with 15 bases identical to TRBD2. Germline CDR1 and CDR2: MDHEN and SYDVKM. V was clipped by 5 bases and J by 7 bases; unmatched bases: 12. This CDR3 comprises 17 residues.

This CDR3 reads CATWVGGTGPEQYF. CDR3 nucleotide sequence: TGTGCCACCTGGGTAGGTGGAACAGGGCCCGAGCAGTACTTC. The chain combines TRBV10-3 with TRBJ2-7; tentatively, D is TRBD1 (6 bases). The CDR3 runs 14 residues. V shed 10 bases and J shed 6 bases, with 22 bases lying between them. Germline V gene lookup returns CDR1 ENHRY and CDR2 SYGVKD.

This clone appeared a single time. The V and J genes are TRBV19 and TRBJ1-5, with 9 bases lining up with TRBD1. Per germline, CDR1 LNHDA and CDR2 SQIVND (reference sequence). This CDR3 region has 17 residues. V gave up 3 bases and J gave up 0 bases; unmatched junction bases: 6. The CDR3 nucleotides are TGTGCCAGTAGTATTCTCGGGACAGGGCATAGCAATCAGCCCCAGCATTTT. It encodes CASSILGTGHSNQPQHF.

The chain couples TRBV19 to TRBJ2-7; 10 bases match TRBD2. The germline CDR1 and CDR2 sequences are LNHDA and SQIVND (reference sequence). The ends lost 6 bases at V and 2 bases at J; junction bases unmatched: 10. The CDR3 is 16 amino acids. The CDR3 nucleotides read TGTGCCAGTAGCAGAACGCCTGGGACTAGCGCCTACGAGCAGTACTTC. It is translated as CASSRTPGTSAYEQYF.

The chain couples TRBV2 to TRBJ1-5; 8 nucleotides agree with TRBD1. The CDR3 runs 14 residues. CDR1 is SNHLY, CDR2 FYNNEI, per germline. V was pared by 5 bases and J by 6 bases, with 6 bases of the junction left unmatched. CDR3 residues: CASSSGGAGQPQHF. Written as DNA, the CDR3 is TGTGCCAGCAGTTCAGGGGGCGCAGGTCAGCCCCAGCATTTT.

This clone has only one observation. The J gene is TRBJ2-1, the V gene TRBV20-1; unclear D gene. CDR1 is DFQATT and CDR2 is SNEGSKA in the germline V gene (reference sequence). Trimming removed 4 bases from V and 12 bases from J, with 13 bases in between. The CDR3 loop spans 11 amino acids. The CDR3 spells CSANQDIRQFF. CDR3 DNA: TGCAGTGCTAACCAGGATATTAGGCAGTTCTTC.

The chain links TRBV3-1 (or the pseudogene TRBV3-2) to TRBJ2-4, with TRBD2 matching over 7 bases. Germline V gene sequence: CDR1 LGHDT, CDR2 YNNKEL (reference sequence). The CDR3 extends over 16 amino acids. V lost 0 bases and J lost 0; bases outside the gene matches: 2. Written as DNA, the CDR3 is TGTGCCAGCAGCCAAGACCCGGGGGGAGCCAAAAACATTCAGTACTTC. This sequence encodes CASSQDPGGAKNIQYF.

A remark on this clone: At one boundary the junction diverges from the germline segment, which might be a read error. The DNA of the CDR3 is TGCGCCAGCAGCATGGGACTAGCGTCTTCCTCTTCACTCTTC. It codes for CASSMGLASSSSLF. The chain couples TRBV5-1 to TRBJ2-1, with 10 bases aligning to TRBD2. Germline CDR1 is SGHRS and CDR2 is YFSETQ. There are 14 residues in the CDR3.

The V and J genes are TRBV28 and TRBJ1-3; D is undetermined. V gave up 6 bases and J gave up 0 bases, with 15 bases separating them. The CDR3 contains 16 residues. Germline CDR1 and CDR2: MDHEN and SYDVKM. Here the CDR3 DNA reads TGTGCCAGCAGGCGCGGCGGGGAGAGCTCTGGAAACACCATATATTTT. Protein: CASRRGGESSGNTIYF.

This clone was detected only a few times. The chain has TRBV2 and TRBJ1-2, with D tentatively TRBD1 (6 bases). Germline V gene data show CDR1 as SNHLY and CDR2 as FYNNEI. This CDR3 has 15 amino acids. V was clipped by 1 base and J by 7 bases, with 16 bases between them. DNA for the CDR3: TGTGCCAGCAGTGAAGTCGAGGGGGTCCGCTTTGGCTACACCTTC. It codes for CASSEVEGVRFGYTF.

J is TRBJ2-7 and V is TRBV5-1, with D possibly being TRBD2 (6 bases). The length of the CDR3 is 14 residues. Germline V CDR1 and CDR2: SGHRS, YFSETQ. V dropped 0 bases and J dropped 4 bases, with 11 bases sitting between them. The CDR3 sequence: CASSLGGIGYEQYF. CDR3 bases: TGCGCCAGCAGCTTGGGCGGGATAGGTTACGAGCAGTACTTC.